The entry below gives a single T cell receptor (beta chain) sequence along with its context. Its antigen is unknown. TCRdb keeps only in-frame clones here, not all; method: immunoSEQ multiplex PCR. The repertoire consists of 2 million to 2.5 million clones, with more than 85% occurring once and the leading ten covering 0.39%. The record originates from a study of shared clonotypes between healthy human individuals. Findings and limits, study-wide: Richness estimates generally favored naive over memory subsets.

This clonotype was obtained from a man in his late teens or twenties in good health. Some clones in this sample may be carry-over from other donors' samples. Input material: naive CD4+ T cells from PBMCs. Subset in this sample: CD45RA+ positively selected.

The CDR3 nucleotides read TGTGCCAGCAGTAGAACCGGGACAGTGCTGAGGGAGCAGTACTTC. It codes for CASSRTGTVLREQYF. The chain uses TRBV27 and TRBJ2-7; 7 nucleotides align to TRBD1. Losses at the gene ends were 5 bases for V and 7 bases for J; bases not matched to a gene: 14. Germline CDR1 MNHEY, CDR2 SMNVEV (reference sequence). CDR3 length: 15 residues.